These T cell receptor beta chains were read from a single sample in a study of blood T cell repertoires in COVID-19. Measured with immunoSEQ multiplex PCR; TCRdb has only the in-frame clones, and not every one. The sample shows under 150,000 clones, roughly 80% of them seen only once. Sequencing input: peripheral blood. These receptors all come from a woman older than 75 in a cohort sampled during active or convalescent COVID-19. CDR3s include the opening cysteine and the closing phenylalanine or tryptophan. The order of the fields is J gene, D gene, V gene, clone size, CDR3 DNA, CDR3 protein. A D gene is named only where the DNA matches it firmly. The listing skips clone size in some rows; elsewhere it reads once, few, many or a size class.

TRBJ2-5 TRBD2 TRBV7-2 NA TGTGCCAGCAGCTTAGTTGGGACTAGCGGGGGAGAGACCCAGTACTTC CASSLVGTSGGETQYF
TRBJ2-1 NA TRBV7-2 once TGTGCCAGCAGCTTTCCACAGAACAATGAGCAGTTCTTC CASSFPQNNEQFF
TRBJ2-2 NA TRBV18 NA TGTGCCAGCTCACGAGAAAGCACAGCGAACACCGGGGAGCTGTTTTTT CASSRESTANTGELFF
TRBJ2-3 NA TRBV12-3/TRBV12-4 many TGTGCCAGCAAATTGATAGCTGATACGCAGTATTTT CASKLIADTQYF
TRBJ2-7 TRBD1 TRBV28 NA TGTGCCGGGGCGACGGACAGGGGGCTGGCCGAGCAGTACTTC CAGATDRGLAEQYF
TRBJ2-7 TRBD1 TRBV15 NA TGTGCCACCAGCAGAGATAGGGACAGAAGCTACGAGCAGTACTTC CATSRDRDRSYEQYF
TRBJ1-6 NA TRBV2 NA TGTGCCAGCAGTGGGACAGAAAATTCACCCCTCCACTTT CASSGTENSPLHF
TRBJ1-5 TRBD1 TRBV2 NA TGTGCCAGCAATGGACAGGGTAATCAGCCCCAGCATTTT CASNGQGNQPQHF
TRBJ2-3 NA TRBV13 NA TGTGCCAGCAGCTCCTACCGAACAGATACGCAGTATTTT CASSSYRTDTQYF
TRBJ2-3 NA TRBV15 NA TGTGCCACCAGCAGAGACCCAGGCAGGACTGCTACGCAGTATTTT CATSRDPGRTATQYF